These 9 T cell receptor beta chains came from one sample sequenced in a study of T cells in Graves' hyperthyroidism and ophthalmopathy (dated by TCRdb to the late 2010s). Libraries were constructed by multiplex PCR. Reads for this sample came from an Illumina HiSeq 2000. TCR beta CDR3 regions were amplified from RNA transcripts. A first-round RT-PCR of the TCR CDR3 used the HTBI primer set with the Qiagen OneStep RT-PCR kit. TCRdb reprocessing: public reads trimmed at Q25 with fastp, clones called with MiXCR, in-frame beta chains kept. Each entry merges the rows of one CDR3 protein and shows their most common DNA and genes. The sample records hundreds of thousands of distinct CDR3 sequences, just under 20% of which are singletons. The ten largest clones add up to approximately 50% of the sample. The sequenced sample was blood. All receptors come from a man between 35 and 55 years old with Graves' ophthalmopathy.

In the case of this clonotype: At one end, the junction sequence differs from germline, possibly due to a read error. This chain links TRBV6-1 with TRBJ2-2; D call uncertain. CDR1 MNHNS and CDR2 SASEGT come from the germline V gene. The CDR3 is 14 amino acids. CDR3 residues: CASSEGLYTEELFF. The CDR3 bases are TGTGCCAGCAGTGAAGGTCTGTACACCGAGGAGCTGTTTTTT.

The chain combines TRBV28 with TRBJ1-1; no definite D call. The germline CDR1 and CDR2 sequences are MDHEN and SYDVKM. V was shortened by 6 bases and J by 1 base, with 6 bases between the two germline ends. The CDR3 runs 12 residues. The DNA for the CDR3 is TGTGCCAGCAGGGAAACGAACACTGAAGCTTTCTTT. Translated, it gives CASRETNTEAFF.

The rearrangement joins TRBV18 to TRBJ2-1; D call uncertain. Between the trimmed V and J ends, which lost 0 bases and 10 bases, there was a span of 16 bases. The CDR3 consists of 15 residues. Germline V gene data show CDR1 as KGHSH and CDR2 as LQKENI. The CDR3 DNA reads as TGTGCCAGCTCACCACCAGGCGAGAGACCAGCGGAGCAGTTCTTC. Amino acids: CASSPPGERPAEQFF.

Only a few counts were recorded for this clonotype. CDR3 sequence (DNA): TGCGCCAGCAGTGAGAGGGACTATAGGGGGTTCTTC. It translates to CASSERDYRGFF. The chain employs TRBV10-2 and TRBJ2-1; 7 bases are shared with TRBD2. This CDR3 has 12 residues. The V segment lost 2 bases and the J segment 15 bases; nucleotides outside the gene matches: 7. CDR1 is WSHSY and CDR2 is SAAADI in the germline V gene.

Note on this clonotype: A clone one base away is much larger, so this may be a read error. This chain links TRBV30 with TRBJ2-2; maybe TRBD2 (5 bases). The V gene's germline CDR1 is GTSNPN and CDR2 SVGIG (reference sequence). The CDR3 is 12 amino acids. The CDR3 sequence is CAWSWATGELSF. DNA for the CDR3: TGTGCCTGGAGTTGGGCTACCGGGGAGCTGTCTTTT.

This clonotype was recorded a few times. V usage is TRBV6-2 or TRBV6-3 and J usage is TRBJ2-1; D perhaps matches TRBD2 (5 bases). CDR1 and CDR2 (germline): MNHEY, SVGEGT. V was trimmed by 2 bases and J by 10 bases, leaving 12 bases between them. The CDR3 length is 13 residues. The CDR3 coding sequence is TGTGCCAGCAGTTACGTGTCTAGCAGCGAGCAGTTCTTC. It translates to CASSYVSSSEQFF.

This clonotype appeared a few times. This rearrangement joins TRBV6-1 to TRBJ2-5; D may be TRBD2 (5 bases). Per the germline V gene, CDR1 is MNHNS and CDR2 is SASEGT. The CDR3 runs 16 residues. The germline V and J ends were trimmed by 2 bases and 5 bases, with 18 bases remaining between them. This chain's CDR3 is CASSEREDYSKETQYF. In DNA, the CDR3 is TGTGCCAGCAGTGAACGGGAAGACTACTCCAAGGAGACCCAGTACTTC.

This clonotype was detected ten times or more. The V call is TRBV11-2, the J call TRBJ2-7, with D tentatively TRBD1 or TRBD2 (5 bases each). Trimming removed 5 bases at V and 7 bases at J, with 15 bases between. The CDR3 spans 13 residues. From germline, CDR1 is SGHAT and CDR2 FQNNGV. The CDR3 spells CASSPRRGGEQYF. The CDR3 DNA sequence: TGTGCCAGCAGCCCCCGTAGGGGCGGGGAGCAGTACTTC.

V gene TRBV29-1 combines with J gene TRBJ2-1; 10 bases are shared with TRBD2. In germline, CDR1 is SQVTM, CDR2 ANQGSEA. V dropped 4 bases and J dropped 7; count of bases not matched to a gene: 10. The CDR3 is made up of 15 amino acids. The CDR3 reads CSVAKAGGPANEQFF. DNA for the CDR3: TGCAGCGTTGCAAAAGCGGGAGGGCCGGCTAATGAGCAGTTCTTC.